Following are 31 T cell receptor beta chains from one sample sequenced in a study of blood T cells in healthy people across ages. For the second PCR, which ran for about 6 to 11 cycles, a sample-barcoded 5' primer and a J-beta primer mix were used. TCRdb called the 5' RACE reads again in MiXCR, with one record for every CDR3 protein. The table records about a million distinct CDR3 sequences, roughly 50% of them present only once. The sample comprised blood. The receptors were gathered from a woman aged 55-75 years in good health.

The chain has TRBV15 and TRBJ2-5, with D maybe TRBD1 (5 bases). This CDR3 spans 16 amino acids. The V end was cut by 1 base, the J end by 1 base, with 13 bases between. Germline V lookup: CDR1 LNHNV, CDR2 YYDKDF (reference sequence). The chain's CDR3 is CATSRAAPQGQETQYF. As DNA, the CDR3 is TGTGCCACCAGCAGAGCCGCTCCGCAGGGCCAAGAGACCCAGTACTTC. The entire variable domain, with the rest obtained from reference TRBV15 and TRBJ2-5, is as follows: DAMVIQNPRYQVTQFGKPVTLSCSQTLNHNVMYWYQQKSSQAPKLLFHYYDKDFNNEADTPDNFQSRRPNTSFCFLDIRSPGLGDTAMYLCATSRAAPQGQETQYFGPGTRLLVL.

V is TRBV4-1 and J is TRBJ2-6; 7 bases line up with TRBD1. Germline V gene lookup returns CDR1 MGHRA and CDR2 YSYEKL. J gave up 10 bases and V 3 bases, and 9 bases lay outside the gene matches. This CDR3 contains 15 residues. Written as DNA, the CDR3 is TGCGCCAGCAGCCACTTGACAGGGCTCGAGAACGTCCTGACTTTC. Its translation is CASSHLTGLENVLTF.

The gene calls are TRBV7-2 and TRBJ2-1; unclear D gene. Trimming took off 7 bases at V and 7 bases at J, with 11 bases between the two ends. Germline assignment: CDR1 SGHTA and CDR2 FQGNSA. This CDR3 is built from 12 residues. The CDR3 sequence is CASNIILNEQFF. The CDR3 nucleotides read TGTGCCAGCAATATTATACTGAATGAGCAGTTCTTC.

The V gene is TRBV27, the J gene TRBJ2-6, with 11 bases identical to TRBD2. Germline trimming cut 5 bases from V and 0 bases from J; bases unmatched to any gene: 9. The CDR3 has 19 residues. From germline, CDR1 is MNHEY and CDR2 SMNVEV (reference sequence). Written as DNA, the CDR3 is TGTGCCAGCAGTGGATACGGGACTAGCGGAACCTCTGGGGCCAACGTCCTGACTTTC. Translation: CASSGYGTSGTSGANVLTF.

The gene calls are TRBV6-5 and TRBJ2-7; 12 bases map to TRBD1. The J segment lost 9 bases and the V segment lost 6 bases, leaving 9 bases of the junction unmatched. Germline CDR1 reads MNHEY; CDR2 reads SVGAGI. This CDR3 has 14 amino acids. CDR3 in amino acids: CASRPPGQGATQYF. CDR3 DNA sequence: TGTGCCAGCAGGCCCCCGGGACAGGGGGCAACGCAGTACTTC.

In DNA, the CDR3 is TGTGCCAGCAGGGGACAGGGGGAAAATGACGAGCAGTACTTC. It yields the protein CASRGQGENDEQYF. J is TRBJ2-5 and V is TRBV12-3 or TRBV12-4; 11 bases agree with TRBD1. Gene TRBJ2-7 matches the end of the DNA better, so the J call may be wrong. The CDR3 is made up of 14 amino acids.

V gene TRBV28 combines with J gene TRBJ2-3; TRBD2 matches 8 bases. V lost 5 bases to trimming and J lost 4 bases; unmatched junction nucleotides: 8. The germline CDR1 and CDR2 sequences are MDHEN and SYDVKM. This CDR3 contains 15 residues. The CDR3 here is CASSQSGSLADTQYF. The CDR3 DNA follows: TGTGCCAGCAGTCAAAGCGGGAGTCTGGCAGATACGCAGTATTTT.

Only one count was recorded for this clonotype. The CDR3: CASRTGTGGLQPQHF. The CDR3 nucleotides read TGTGCCAGTAGGACCGGGACAGGGGGCTTGCAGCCCCAGCATTTT. The chain uses TRBV19 and TRBJ1-5; 12 bases map to TRBD1. Per germline, CDR1 LNHDA and CDR2 SQIVND (reference sequence). After removal of 6 bases from V and 7 bases from J, the junction contained 7 bases not matched to a gene. The CDR3 is 15 amino acids.

This chain joins TRBV7-3 and TRBJ2-5; TRBD1 might be the D (6 bases). CDR1 is SGHTA, CDR2 FQGTGA, per germline. Between the trimmed V and J ends, which lost 5 bases and 3 bases, there was a span of 19 bases. This CDR3 is built from 16 residues. CDR3 bases: TGTGCCAGCAGCAACTCGGGACAAGAGAATAAAGAGACCCAGTACTTC. Translated: CASSNSGQENKETQYF.

The gene calls are TRBV14 and TRBJ2-7; 9 bases align to TRBD2. The length of the CDR3 is 15 residues. The J segment lost 4 bases and the V segment lost 5 bases, leaving 9 bases of the junction unmatched. The germline V gene has CDR1 SGHDN and CDR2 FVKESK. The CDR3 DNA sequence: TGTGCCAGCAGCGAGGGCGGGAGGGCCCCATACGAGCAGTACTTC. This encodes CASSEGGRAPYEQYF.

The table lists this clonotype with a few counts. This chain links TRBV10-2 with TRBJ1-2, with no clear D. Germline V gives CDR1 WSHSY, CDR2 SAAADI. V shed 6 bases and J shed 8 bases, with 16 bases lying between them. The CDR3 totals 13 residues. The CDR3 coding sequence is TGCGCCAGCAGGAAGGAGGGAACTGGCGGCTACACCTTC. Residues: CASRKEGTGGYTF.

The CDR3 sequence is CASSPVRAGSYNSPLHF. The DNA for the CDR3 is TGTGCCAGCAGTCCCGTACGGGCAGGCTCCTATAATTCACCCCTCCACTTT. The V and J genes are TRBV27 and TRBJ1-6; D is uncertain. The CDR3 length is 17 residues. The germline V gene encodes CDR1 MNHEY and CDR2 SMNVEV (reference sequence). V lost 5 bases to trimming and J lost 0 bases, with 14 bases between them.

At least ten counts were recorded for this clonotype. V gene TRBV28 combines with J gene TRBJ1-5; D perhaps matches TRBD1 (6 bases). Trimming removed 6 bases from V and 2 bases from J, with 11 bases in between. The CDR3 covers 14 residues. Germline loops: CDR1 MDHEN, CDR2 SYDVKM. The CDR3, as DNA: TGTGCCAGCAGCCATGACAGGCGCAATCAGCCCCAGCATTTT. Translated, it gives CASSHDRRNQPQHF.

The chain joins TRBV6-2 or TRBV6-3 to TRBJ2-2; 11 nucleotides match TRBD2. Germline values: CDR1 MNHEY, CDR2 SVGEGT. This CDR3 spans 15 amino acids. V was pared by 10 bases and J by 5 bases, with 9 bases of the junction left unmatched. The CDR3 bases are TGTGCCACCTTACTAGCGGGAGTCCCTACCGGGGAGCTGTTTTTT. This sequence encodes CATLLAGVPTGELFF.

The chain employs TRBV2 and TRBJ2-7; TRBD2 matches at 10 bases. Trimming took 6 bases from V and 0 from J; bases not matched to a gene: 5. This CDR3 has 15 residues. Germline V gene sequence: CDR1 SNHLY, CDR2 FYNNEI. The CDR3 loop reads CASRASGSASYEQYF. DNA of the CDR3: TGTGCCAGCAGGGCTAGCGGGAGCGCCTCCTACGAGCAGTACTTC.

V and J are TRBV20-1 and TRBJ1-4, with a tentative D call TRBD1 (5 bases). The CDR3 has 12 residues. CDR1 is DFQATT and CDR2 is SNEGSKA in the germline V gene (reference sequence). Deletions cut 4 bases from V and 10 bases from J, with 13 bases between. CDR3 sequence (DNA): TGCAGTGCTATCCACGGGGGGGGAAAACTGTTTTTT. Translation gives CSAIHGGGKLFF.

This chain joins TRBV2 and TRBJ2-1; D gene ambiguous. CDR3 size: 12 residues. Trimming left V 0 bases short and J 8 bases short, with 5 bases between. Germline loops: CDR1 SNHLY, CDR2 FYNNEI. DNA for the CDR3: TGTGCCAGCAGTGAAGCGGGGTATGAGCAGTTCTTC. Residues: CASSEAGYEQFF.

The table lists this clonotype with a few counts. This chain connects TRBV20-1 to TRBJ1-1, with TRBD1 as a possible D gene (6 bases). Germline V gene lookup returns CDR1 DFQATT and CDR2 SNEGSKA (reference sequence). Trimming shortened V by 6 bases and J by 1 base, and 18 bases separated the two germline ends. This CDR3 is built from 15 residues. The chain's CDR3 is CSALEYRVTNTEAFF. CDR3 bases: TGCAGTGCCCTGGAATACAGGGTAACGAACACTGAAGCTTTCTTT.

The V and J genes are TRBV11-2 and TRBJ2-1; D not resolved. Germline CDR1 SGHAT, CDR2 FQNNGV. V was trimmed by 2 bases and J by 4 bases, leaving 6 bases between them. The CDR3 contains 13 residues. The DNA of the CDR3 is TGTGCCAGCAGCTTATTCCATTACAATGAGCAGTTCTTC. Protein: CASSLFHYNEQFF. Full variable domain (rest looked up from reference TRBV11-2 and TRBJ2-1): EAGVAQSPRYKIIEKRQSVAFWCNPISGHATLYWYQQILGQGPKLLIQFQNNGVVDDSQLPKDRFSAERLKGVDSTLKIQPAKLEDSAVYLCASSLFHYNEQFFGPGTRLTVL.

This clonotype was seen only a few times. The V and J genes are TRBV5-1 and TRBJ2-7; D unclear. The germline V and J ends were trimmed by 0 bases and 2 bases, with 12 bases remaining between them. Germline-derived CDR1 and CDR2 are SGHRS and YFSETQ. CDR3 length equals 15 residues. In DNA form, the CDR3 reads TGCGCCAGCAGCTTGGAATCGGCCTTGACCTACGAGCAGTACTTC. Its translation is CASSLESALTYEQYF.

A few counts support this clonotype. V gene TRBV28 combines with J gene TRBJ2-7; TRBD1 matches at 8 bases. The germline V gene encodes CDR1 MDHEN and CDR2 SYDVKM. The CDR3 has 14 residues. J lost 5 bases, V lost 8 bases, and 11 bases had no gene match. CDR3 sequence: CASGFRGPVDEQYF. The CDR3 bases are TGTGCCAGCGGCTTCAGGGGGCCGGTCGACGAGCAGTACTTC. Full variable domain (missing parts from reference TRBV28 and TRBJ2-7): DVKVTQSSRYLVKRTGEKVFLECVQDMDHENMFWYRQDPGLGLRLIYFSYDVKMKEKGDIPEGYSVSREKKERFSLILESASTNQTSMYLCASGFRGPVDEQYFGPGTRLTVT.

This clonotype came up a few times. The V gene is TRBV4-3, the J gene TRBJ2-7; 7 bases map to TRBD1. The CDR3 runs to 16 residues. V gave up 1 base and J gave up 3 bases; unmatched junction bases: 9. Germline V gene data show CDR1 as LGHNA and CDR2 as YSLEER. The CDR3 DNA reads as TGCGCCAGCAGCCAAGGGTGGGACAGAAAATTCTACGAGCAGTACTTC. This codes for CASSQGWDRKFYEQYF.

This clonotype was counted between two and nine times. This chain connects TRBV12-3 or TRBV12-4 to TRBJ2-7; D gene ambiguous. The germline V and J ends were trimmed by 3 bases and 4 bases, with 16 bases remaining between them. The CDR3 has 15 residues. The CDR3 DNA is TGTGCCAGCAGTTTCGGATTTGGTAGTCTTTACGAGCAGTACTTC. Its translation is CASSFGFGSLYEQYF.

V gene TRBV2 combines with J gene TRBJ2-1; TRBD2 agrees at 7 bases. The V gene's germline CDR1 is SNHLY and CDR2 FYNNEI. J lost 6 bases, V lost 1 base, and 6 bases had no gene match. CDR3 length: 15 residues. CDR3: CASSEVLAVINEQFF. The DNA of the CDR3 is TGTGCCAGCAGTGAAGTTCTAGCGGTTATCAATGAGCAGTTCTTC.

This chain connects TRBV3-1 to TRBJ2-3, with D possibly matching TRBD2 (6 bases). Per the germline V gene, CDR1 is LGHDT and CDR2 is YNNKEL (reference sequence). V was shortened by 6 bases and J by 1 base, with 8 bases between the two germline ends. This CDR3 is 13 amino acids long. The DNA of the CDR3 is TGTGCCAGCAGGGAGCGGGGCACAGATACGCAGTATTTT. Translating gives CASRERGTDTQYF.

The genes are TRBV29-1 and TRBJ1-2; the D gene is possibly TRBD1 (5 bases). Germline lookup yields CDR1 SQVTM and CDR2 ANQGSEA. Trimming removed 2 bases from V and 8 bases from J, with 15 bases in between. This CDR3 contains 13 residues. The CDR3 protein is CSVENRRARGYTF. Here the CDR3 DNA reads TGCAGCGTTGAAAACCGCAGGGCGAGGGGCTACACCTTC.

This sequence joins TRBV12-3 or TRBV12-4 and TRBJ2-4; 7 nucleotides agree with TRBD1. The CDR3 sequence is 14 residues long. Trimming removed 8 bases from V and 10 bases from J; junction bases left unmatched: 14. This chain's CDR3 is CASAYRGSYEIQYF. The CDR3 nucleotides are TGTGCCAGCGCTTACAGGGGAAGTTACGAGATTCAGTACTTC.

This chain uses TRBV6-2 or TRBV6-3 with TRBJ2-7; D is undetermined. CDR1 and CDR2 from the germline V gene are MNHEY and SVGEGT. The CDR3 extends over 12 amino acids. V lost 7 bases and J 7 bases, leaving 14 bases between the germline ends. The CDR3 bases are TGTGCCAGCACCGACTCCGTCTGGGAGCAGTACTTC. Translating it yields CASTDSVWEQYF.

The J gene is TRBJ1-5, the V gene TRBV2; the D gene is possibly TRBD1 (6 bases). The CDR3 is 13 residues long. Germline CDR1 SNHLY, CDR2 FYNNEI. The ends were cut back, 6 bases at V and 7 bases at J, with 13 bases in the middle. The CDR3 sequence is CASRARGSQPQHF. The CDR3, as DNA: TGTGCCAGCAGGGCCAGGGGCAGCCAGCCCCAGCATTTT.

This rearrangement joins TRBV20-1 to TRBJ1-5; possibly TRBD1 for D (6 bases). This CDR3 spans 17 amino acids. With 4 bases removed from V and 2 bases from J, the gap between germline ends came to 21 bases. Germline-derived CDR1 and CDR2 are DFQATT and SNEGSKA (reference sequence). The CDR3 loop reads CSATNPGGPNRNQPQHF. CDR3 in DNA: TGCAGTGCTACCAATCCGGGGGGGCCTAATCGCAATCAGCCCCAGCATTTT.

This clonotype was observed a handful of times. Here the CDR3 reads CASSRATGAAQHF. The CDR3 bases are TGTGCCAGCAGCCGTGCGACAGGGGCGGCCCAGCATTTT. The gene calls are TRBV14 and TRBJ1-5; 8 bases map to TRBD1. Germline loops: CDR1 SGHDN, CDR2 FVKESK. There are 13 residues in the CDR3. Trimming removed 4 bases from V and 11 bases from J; junction bases left unmatched: 7.